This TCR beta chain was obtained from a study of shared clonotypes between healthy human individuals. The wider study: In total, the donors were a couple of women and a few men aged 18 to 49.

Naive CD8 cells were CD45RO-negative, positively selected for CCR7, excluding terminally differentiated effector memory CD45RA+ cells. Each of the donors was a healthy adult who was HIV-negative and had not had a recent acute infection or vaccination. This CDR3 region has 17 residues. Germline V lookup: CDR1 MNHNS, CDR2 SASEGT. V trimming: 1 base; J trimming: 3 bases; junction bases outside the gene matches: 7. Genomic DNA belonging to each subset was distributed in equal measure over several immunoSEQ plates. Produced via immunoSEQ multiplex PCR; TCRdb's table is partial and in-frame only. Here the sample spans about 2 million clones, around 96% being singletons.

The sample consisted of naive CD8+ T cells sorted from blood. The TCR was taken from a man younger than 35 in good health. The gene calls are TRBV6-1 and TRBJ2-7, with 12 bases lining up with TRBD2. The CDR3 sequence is CASSEGNLLAGGYEQYF. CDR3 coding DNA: TGTGCCAGCAGTGAAGGGAACTTACTAGCGGGAGGCTACGAGCAGTACTTC.